These 21 T cell receptor beta chains came from one sample sequenced in a study of CD4 T cells in relation to SARS-CoV-2 and coronaviruses. The table came from immunoSEQ multiplex PCR; TCRdb's copy has only in-frame clones and leaves some out. The sample holds more than 55,000 clones, approximately 90% seen once. CD4+ T cells from unexposed donors were obtained before the COVID-19 pandemic (2011-2018). The specimen was memory CD4+ T cells from PBMCs. These receptors all come from a human donor in good health.

The chain couples TRBV5-1 to TRBJ2-7; 8 bases line up with TRBD1. The V gene end was trimmed by 0 bases and the J gene end by 10 bases; junction bases not matched to a gene: 12. Germline CDR1 is SGHRS and CDR2 is YFSETQ. The CDR3 runs to 15 residues. CDR3 coding DNA: TGCGCCAGCAGCTTGGGGACAGGGTTATTAATTGTCCAGTACTTC. Translated, it gives CASSLGTGLLIVQYF. The entire variable domain, with the rest obtained from reference TRBV5-1 and TRBJ2-7, is as follows: KAGVTQTPRYLIKTRGQQVTLSCSPISGHRSVSWYQQTPGQGLQFLFEYFSETQRNKGNFPGRFSGRQFSNSRSEMNVSTLELGDSALYLCASSLGTGLLIVQYFGPGTRLTVT.

V gene TRBV7-8 combines with J gene TRBJ1-2, with D hard to call. With 6 bases removed from V and 5 bases from J, the gap between germline ends came to 10 bases. The CDR3 extends over 12 amino acids. The germline CDR1 and CDR2 sequences are SGHVS and FQNEAQ. CDR3: CASSLGGYGYTF. The CDR3 region has the DNA TGTGCCAGCAGTTTGGGAGGATATGGCTACACCTTC.

The V and J genes are TRBV2 and TRBJ2-1; D gene unclear. CDR1 SNHLY and CDR2 FYNNEI come from the germline V gene. The ends were cut back, 9 bases at V and 5 bases at J, with 8 bases in the middle. The CDR3 length is 11 residues. The CDR3 nucleotides read TGTGCCAGTATGCTAGACAATGAGCAGTTCTTC. This gives the protein CASMLDNEQFF.

This chain links TRBV4-2 with TRBJ2-2; D gene unclear. The CDR3 loop spans 12 amino acids. Germline CDR1 LGHNA, CDR2 YNFKEQ. V shed 4 bases and J shed 5 bases, with 5 bases lying between them. CDR3 sequence (DNA): TGTGCCAGCAGCCCGCGAACCGGGGAGCTGTTTTTT. Translated: CASSPRTGELFF.

The chain is built from TRBV27 and TRBJ2-7; D gene unclear. Trimming took 2 bases from V and 0 from J, leaving 8 bases between them. CDR1 and CDR2 (germline): MNHEY, SMNVEV (reference sequence). This CDR3 spans 14 amino acids. CDR3 amino acids: CASSLGRSSYEQYF. CDR3 in DNA: TGTGCCAGCAGTTTAGGACGGTCCTCCTACGAGCAGTACTTC.

The chain combines TRBV5-1 with TRBJ2-2; maybe TRBD2 (5 bases). Between the trimmed V and J ends, which lost 9 bases and 6 bases, there was a span of 9 bases. CDR1 and CDR2 from the germline V gene are SGHRS and YFSETQ. This CDR3 is built from 11 residues. This CDR3 reads CATRTAGELFF. The CDR3 DNA sequence: TGCGCCACCCGGACTGCCGGGGAGCTGTTTTTT. Complete variable domain (other parts from reference TRBV5-1 and TRBJ2-2): KAGVTQTPRYLIKTRGQQVTLSCSPISGHRSVSWYQQTPGQGLQFLFEYFSETQRNKGNFPGRFSGRQFSNSRSEMNVSTLELGDSALYLCATRTAGELFFGEGSRLTVL.

The V and J genes are TRBV24-1 and TRBJ2-7, with 7 bases identical to TRBD1. Trimming cost V 6 bases and J 12 bases; bases outside gene matches: 7. The CDR3 is 11 residues long. CDR1 is KGHDR, CDR2 SFDVKD, per germline. CDR3 DNA sequence: TGTGCCACCAGTCGAGGGACAGAGGTGTACTTC. This sequence encodes CATSRGTEVYF.

V gene TRBV7-2 combines with J gene TRBJ2-7; tentative D call: TRBD1 (7 bases). V was trimmed by 7 bases and J by 1 base, leaving 20 bases between them. This CDR3 spans 16 amino acids. CDR1 SGHTA and CDR2 FQGNSA come from the germline V gene. The CDR3 DNA sequence: TGTGCCAGCATCCCTGGCCAGGGGGGCATATCCTACGAGCAGTACTTC. Translating it yields CASIPGQGGISYEQYF.

The chain joins TRBV7-9 to TRBJ1-2; 7 bases line up with TRBD1. The trim removed 6 bases at V and 7 bases at J, leaving 8 bases unmatched. The CDR3 sequence is 13 residues long. The germline gives CDR1 SEHNR, CDR2 FQNEAQ (reference sequence). The CDR3 region has the DNA TGTGCCAGCAGTGGACAGGAAGGATCTGGCTACACCTTC. It yields the protein CASSGQEGSGYTF.

The rearrangement links TRBV18 to TRBJ2-7, with 9 positions matching TRBD2. This CDR3 is 17 amino acids long. Germline V gene sequence: CDR1 KGHSH, CDR2 LQKENI. Trimming at V came to 3 bases and at J to 2 bases, leaving 11 bases not matched to a gene. The CDR3 coding sequence is TGTGCCAGCTCACCGACAGGGACGTCTAGCGGGGCCTACGAGCAGTACTTC. As protein: CASSPTGTSSGAYEQYF.

The rearrangement links TRBV24-1 to TRBJ1-5; D is unclear. The CDR3 is 16 residues long. The germline V gene encodes CDR1 KGHDR and CDR2 SFDVKD. V dropped 4 bases and J dropped 2 bases, with 14 bases sitting between them. In DNA form, the CDR3 reads TGTGCCACCAGTGAGAACCCCGGGAGGGGCAATCAGCCCCAGCATTTT. Protein product: CATSENPGRGNQPQHF.

The V call is TRBV13, the J call TRBJ2-3; D call uncertain. V shed 3 bases and J shed 2 bases, with 9 bases lying between them. CDR1 is PRHDT and CDR2 is FYEKMQ in the germline V gene (reference sequence). CDR3 size: 14 residues. The CDR3 DNA is TGTGCCAGCAGCTTGGCGGCTATCACAGATACGCAGTATTTT. Translation: CASSLAAITDTQYF.

The chain uses TRBV9 and TRBJ2-7, with TRBD1 matching over 9 bases. CDR1 and CDR2 (germline): SGDLS, YYNGEE. The CDR3 covers 14 residues. Losses at the gene ends were 0 bases for V and 5 bases for J; bases not matched to a gene: 3. The CDR3 region is CASSVGDRVHEQYF. In DNA form, the CDR3 reads TGTGCCAGCAGCGTAGGGGACAGGGTCCACGAGCAGTACTTC.

The rearrangement uses TRBV25-1 and TRBJ1-3; D is unclear. The CDR3 runs 14 residues. CDR1 is MGHDK, CDR2 SYGVNS, per germline. Between the trimmed V and J ends, which lost 3 bases and 0 bases, there was a span of 6 bases. The CDR3 reads CASSEAGSGNTIYF. DNA of the CDR3: TGTGCCAGCAGTGAGGCTGGCTCTGGAAACACCATATATTTT.

This chain links TRBV7-2 with TRBJ2-3; 9 bases agree with TRBD2. Germline V lookup: CDR1 SGHTA, CDR2 FQGNSA. Unmatched junction bases numbered 13, after V lost 1 base and J lost 5 bases. The CDR3 covers 18 residues. CDR3 DNA: TGTGCCAGCAGCTTAGGGAGGCTAGCGGGACGGGTGGAAGATACGCAGTATTTT. The encoded protein is CASSLGRLAGRVEDTQYF.

This clone was counted a single time. V usage is TRBV19 and J usage is TRBJ2-7; D is possibly TRBD2 (6 bases). Germline CDR1 LNHDA, CDR2 SQIVND (reference sequence). This CDR3 comprises 15 residues. The V end lost 2 bases, the J end lost 0 bases, and 11 bases lay between the germline ends. The CDR3 region is CASSIREESSYEQYF. The CDR3 DNA follows: TGTGCCAGTAGTATAAGGGAGGAGAGCTCCTACGAGCAGTACTTC.

This rearrangement joins TRBV3-1 (or the pseudogene TRBV3-2) to TRBJ1-1; D remains unclear. CDR3 length equals 13 residues. V lost 4 bases, J lost 4 bases, and 10 bases lay in between. Germline V gives CDR1 LGHDT, CDR2 YNNKEL (reference sequence). The CDR3 DNA is TGTGCCAGCAGCCGCGGACGGGGCACTGAAGCTTTCTTT. It specifies CASSRGRGTEAFF.

The chain uses TRBV27 and TRBJ2-7; 8 positions agree with TRBD2. Per the germline V gene, CDR1 is MNHEY and CDR2 is SMNVEV (reference sequence). This CDR3 has 17 amino acids. The V segment lost 8 bases and the J segment 2 bases; nucleotides outside the gene matches: 17. The CDR3 DNA follows: TGTGCCAGCCCCGGGGGGGAGCGGACATTGACAACCTACGAGCAGTACTTC. This translates into CASPGGERTLTTYEQYF.

The rearrangement links TRBV4-1 to TRBJ1-1, with D unresolved. The CDR3 covers 15 residues. CDR1 is MGHRA, CDR2 YSYEKL, per germline. Trimming pared 4 bases from V and 1 base from J, leaving 13 bases between. CDR3 region: CASSPHVAKNTEAFF. The CDR3, as DNA: TGCGCCAGCAGCCCCCATGTCGCGAAGAACACTGAAGCTTTCTTT.

This chain links TRBV11-2 with TRBJ2-7, with a possible D match to TRBD1 (6 bases). From germline, CDR1 is SGHAT and CDR2 FQNNGV. V dropped 5 bases and J dropped 1 base, with 12 bases sitting between them. The CDR3 is made up of 14 amino acids. CDR3 nucleotide sequence: TGTGCCAGCAGCCCCACCAGGGGATCCTACGAGCAGTACTTC. It specifies CASSPTRGSYEQYF.

This clone was counted only a few times. This chain joins TRBV12-5 and TRBJ1-2; D is perhaps TRBD1 (6 bases). The CDR3 sequence is 13 residues long. Germline-derived CDR1 and CDR2 are LGHNT and FRNRAP. The germline V and J ends were trimmed by 5 bases and 4 bases, with 11 bases remaining between them. The CDR3 DNA follows: TGTGCTAGTGGTCCCGGGACAAGCTATGGCTACACCTTC. This encodes CASGPGTSYGYTF. Variable domain in full (rest from reference TRBV12-5 and TRBJ1-2): DARVTQTPRHKVTEMGQEVTMRCQPILGHNTVFWYRQTMMQGLELLAYFRNRAPLDDSGMPKDRFSAEMPDATLATLKIQPSEPRDSAVYFCASGPGTSYGYTFGSGTRLTVV.